This T cell receptor beta chain was recovered during a study of blood T cell repertoires in COVID-19. Sequencing was performed with immunoSEQ multiplex PCR; in TCRdb, only in-frame clones are kept and a portion is missing. The table includes about 240,000 clones, 70% to 90% detected once. With V trimmed by 3 bases and J by 4 bases, 9 bases remained unmatched. The CDR3 is 15 residues long. Germline V lookup: CDR1 SGDLS, CDR2 YYNGEE. The V call is TRBV9, the J call TRBJ2-7; 8 bases are a match to TRBD2. The clonotype comes from a man aged 45-65 years with acute or convalescent COVID-19. The sequenced material came from peripheral blood. CDR3 nucleotide sequence: TGTGCCAGCAGCGAATCCGGGACTAGAGTGTACGAGCAGTACTTC. Amino acids: CASSESGTRVYEQYF.